These 2 T cell receptor beta chains share one sample of origin, sequenced in a study of Tregs in tolerant kidney transplant recipients. Generated by immunoSEQ multiplex PCR, the TCRdb table keeps only in-frame clones and is missing some. The table lists around 66,000 clones, roughly 85% of them singletons. This specimen consisted of Tregs from blood, obtained before the transplant. The receptors derive from a human donor who received a combined kidney and bone marrow transplant.

CDR3 sequence: CASSSLRGRGNNEQFF. For the CDR3, the DNA is TGTGCCAGCAGTTCCCTCAGGGGGCGAGGGAACAATGAGCAGTTCTTC. The rearrangement links TRBV28 to TRBJ2-1; 8 positions match TRBD1. CDR3 length equals 16 residues. Per germline, CDR1 MDHEN and CDR2 SYDVKM. V lost 4 bases to trimming and J lost 5 bases; unmatched junction nucleotides: 10. The full variable domain, in which reference TRBV28 and TRBJ2-1 provide the parts outside the CDR3, is DVKVTQSSRYLVKRTGEKVFLECVQDMDHENMFWYRQDPGLGLRLIYFSYDVKMKEKGDIPEGYSVSREKKERFSLILESASTNQTSMYLCASSSLRGRGNNEQFFGPGTRLTVL.

In DNA, the CDR3 is TGCGCCAGCAGGTTTTCAGGTGTGAACACTGAAGCTTTCTTT. Protein product: CASRFSGVNTEAFF. This sequence joins TRBV5-1 and TRBJ1-1, with D unclear. The CDR3 sequence is 14 residues long. CDR1 is SGHRS, CDR2 YFSETQ, per germline. V was pared by 5 bases and J by 0 bases, with 11 bases between.